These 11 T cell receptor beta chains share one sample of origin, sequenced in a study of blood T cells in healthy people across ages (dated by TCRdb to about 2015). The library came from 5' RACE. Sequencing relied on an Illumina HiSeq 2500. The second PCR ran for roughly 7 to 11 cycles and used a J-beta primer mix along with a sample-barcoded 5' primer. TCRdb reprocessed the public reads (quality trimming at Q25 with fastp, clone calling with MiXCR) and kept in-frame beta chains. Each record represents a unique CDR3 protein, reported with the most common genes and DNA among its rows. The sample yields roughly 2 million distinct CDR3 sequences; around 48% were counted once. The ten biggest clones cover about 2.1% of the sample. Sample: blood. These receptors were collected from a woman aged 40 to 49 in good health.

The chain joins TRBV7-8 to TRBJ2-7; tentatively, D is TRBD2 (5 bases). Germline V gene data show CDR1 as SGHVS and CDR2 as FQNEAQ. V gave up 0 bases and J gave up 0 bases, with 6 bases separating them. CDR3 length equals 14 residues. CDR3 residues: CASSLARVSYEQYF. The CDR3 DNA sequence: TGTGCCAGCAGCTTAGCGCGGGTCTCCTACGAGCAGTACTTC.

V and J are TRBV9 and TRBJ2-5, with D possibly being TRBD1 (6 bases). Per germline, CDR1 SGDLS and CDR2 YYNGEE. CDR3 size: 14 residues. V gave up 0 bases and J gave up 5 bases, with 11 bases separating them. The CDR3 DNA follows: TGTGCCAGCAGCGTAGGGATAAGGGGGGAGACCCAGTACTTC. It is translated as CASSVGIRGETQYF.

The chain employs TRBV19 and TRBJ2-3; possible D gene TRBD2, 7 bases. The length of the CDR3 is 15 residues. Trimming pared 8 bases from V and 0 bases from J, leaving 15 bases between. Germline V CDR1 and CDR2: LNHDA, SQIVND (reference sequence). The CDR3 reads CASRGWGGSTDTQYF. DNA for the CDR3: TGTGCCAGTCGAGGCTGGGGGGGCAGCACAGATACGCAGTATTTT.

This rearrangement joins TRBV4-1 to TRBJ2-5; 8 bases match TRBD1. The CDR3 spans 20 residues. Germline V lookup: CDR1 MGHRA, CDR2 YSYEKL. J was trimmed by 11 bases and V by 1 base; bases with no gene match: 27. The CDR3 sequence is CASSQAPTGVVIGSYNEQYF. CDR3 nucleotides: TGCGCCAGCAGCCAAGCTCCGACAGGGGTCGTAATCGGCTCCTACAATGAGCAGTACTTC.

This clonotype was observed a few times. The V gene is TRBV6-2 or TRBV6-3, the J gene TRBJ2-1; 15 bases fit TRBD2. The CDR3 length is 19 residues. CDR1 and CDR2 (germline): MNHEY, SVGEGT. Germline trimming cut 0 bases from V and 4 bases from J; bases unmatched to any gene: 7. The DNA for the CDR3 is TGTGCCAGCAGTTACTCGCCGGGACTAGCGGGGGGCGATTACAATGAGCAGTTCTTC. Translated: CASSYSPGLAGGDYNEQFF.

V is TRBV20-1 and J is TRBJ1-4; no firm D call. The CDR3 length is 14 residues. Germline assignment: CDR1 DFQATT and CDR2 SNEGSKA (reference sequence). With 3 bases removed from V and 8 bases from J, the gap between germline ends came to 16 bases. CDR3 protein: CSASSIGIREKLFF. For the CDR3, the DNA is TGCAGTGCTAGTTCTATAGGGATTCGGGAAAAACTGTTTTTT.

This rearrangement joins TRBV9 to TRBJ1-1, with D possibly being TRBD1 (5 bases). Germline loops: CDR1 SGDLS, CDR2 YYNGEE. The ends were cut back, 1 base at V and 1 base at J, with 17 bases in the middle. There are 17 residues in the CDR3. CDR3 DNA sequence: TGTGCCAGCAGCGTAAATCTTAAGGTTGGGGGGAACACTGAAGCTTTCTTT. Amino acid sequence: CASSVNLKVGGNTEAFF. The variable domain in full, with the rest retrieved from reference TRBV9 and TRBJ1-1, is DSGVTQTPKHLITATGQRVTLRCSPRSGDLSVYWYQQSLDQGLQFLIQYYNGEERAKGNILERFSAQQFPDLHSELNLSSLELGDSALYFCASSVNLKVGGNTEAFFGQGTRLTVV.

CDR3 nucleotides: TGTGCCAGCAGTTTAAGCATAGCGGGTGAGCAGTTCTTC. It translates to CASSLSIAGEQFF. This rearrangement joins TRBV27 to TRBJ2-1; 7 bases line up with TRBD2. CDR3 size: 13 residues. Germline assignment: CDR1 MNHEY and CDR2 SMNVEV (reference sequence). With V trimmed by 2 bases and J by 9 bases, 4 bases remained unmatched.

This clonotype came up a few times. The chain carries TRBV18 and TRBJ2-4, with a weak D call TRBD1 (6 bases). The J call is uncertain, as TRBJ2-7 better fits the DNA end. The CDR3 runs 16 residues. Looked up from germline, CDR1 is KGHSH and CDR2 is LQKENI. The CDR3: CASSPLPGVERNEQYF. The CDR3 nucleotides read TGTGCCAGCTCACCACTTCCAGGGGTAGAAAGGAACGAGCAGTACTTC.

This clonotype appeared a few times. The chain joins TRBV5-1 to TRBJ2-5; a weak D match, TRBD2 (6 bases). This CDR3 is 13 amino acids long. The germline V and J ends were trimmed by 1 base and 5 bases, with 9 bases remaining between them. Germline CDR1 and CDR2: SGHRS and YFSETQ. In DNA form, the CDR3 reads TGCGCCAGCAGCTTGTACAGCGGGGAGACCCAGTACTTC. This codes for CASSLYSGETQYF.

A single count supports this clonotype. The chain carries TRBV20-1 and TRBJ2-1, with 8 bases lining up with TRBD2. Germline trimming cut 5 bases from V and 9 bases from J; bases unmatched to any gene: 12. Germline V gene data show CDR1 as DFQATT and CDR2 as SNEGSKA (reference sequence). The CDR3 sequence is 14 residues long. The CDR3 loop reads CSALVPAGVSEQFF. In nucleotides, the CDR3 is TGCAGTGCTCTGGTACCAGCGGGGGTAAGTGAGCAGTTCTTC.